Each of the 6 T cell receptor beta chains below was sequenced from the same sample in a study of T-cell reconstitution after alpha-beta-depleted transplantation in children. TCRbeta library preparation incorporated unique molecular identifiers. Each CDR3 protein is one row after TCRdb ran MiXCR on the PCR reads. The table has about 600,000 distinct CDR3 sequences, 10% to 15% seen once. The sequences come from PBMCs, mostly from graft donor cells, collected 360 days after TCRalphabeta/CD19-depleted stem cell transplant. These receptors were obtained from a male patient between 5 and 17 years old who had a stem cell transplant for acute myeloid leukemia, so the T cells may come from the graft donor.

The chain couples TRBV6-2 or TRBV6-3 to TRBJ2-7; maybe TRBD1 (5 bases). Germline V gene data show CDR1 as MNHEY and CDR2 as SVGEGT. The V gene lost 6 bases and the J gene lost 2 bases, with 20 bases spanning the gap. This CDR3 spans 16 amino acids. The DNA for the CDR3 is TGTGCCAGCAGCCATGGGGCGGTCCCCTGGGCCTACGAGCAGTACTTC. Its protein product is CASSHGAVPWAYEQYF.

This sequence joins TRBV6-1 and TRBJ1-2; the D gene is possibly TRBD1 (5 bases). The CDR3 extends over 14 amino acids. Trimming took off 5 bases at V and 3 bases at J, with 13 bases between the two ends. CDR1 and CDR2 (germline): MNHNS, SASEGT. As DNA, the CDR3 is TGTGCCAGCAGTCGCAAACGGGGGGACTATGGCTACACCTTC. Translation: CASSRKRGDYGYTF.

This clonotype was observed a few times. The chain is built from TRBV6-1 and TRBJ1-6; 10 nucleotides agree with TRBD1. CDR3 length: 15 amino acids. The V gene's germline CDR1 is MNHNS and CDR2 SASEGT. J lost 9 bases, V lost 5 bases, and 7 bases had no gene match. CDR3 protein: CASSRGQGVSSPLHF. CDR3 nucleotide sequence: TGTGCCAGCAGTCGCGGACAGGGGGTCTCTTCACCCCTCCACTTT.

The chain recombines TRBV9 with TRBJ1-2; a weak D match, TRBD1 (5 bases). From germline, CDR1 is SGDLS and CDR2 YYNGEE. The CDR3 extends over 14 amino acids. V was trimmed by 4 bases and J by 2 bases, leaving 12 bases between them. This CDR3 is CASSPGAPNYGYTF. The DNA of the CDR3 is TGTGCCAGCAGCCCCGGGGCACCCAACTATGGCTACACCTTC.

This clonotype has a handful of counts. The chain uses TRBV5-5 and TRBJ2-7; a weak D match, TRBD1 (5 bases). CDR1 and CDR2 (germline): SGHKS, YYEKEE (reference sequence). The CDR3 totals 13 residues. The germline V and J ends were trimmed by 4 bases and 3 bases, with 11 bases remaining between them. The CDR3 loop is CASSRQLFYEQYF. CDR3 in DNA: TGTGCCAGCAGCCGACAGCTCTTCTACGAGCAGTACTTC. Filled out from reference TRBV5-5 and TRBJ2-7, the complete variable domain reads DAGVTQSPTHLIKTRGQQVTLRCSPISGHKSVSWYQQVLGQGPQFIFQYYEKEERGRGNFPDRFSARQFPNYSSELNVNALLLGDSALYLCASSRQLFYEQYFGPGTRLTVT.

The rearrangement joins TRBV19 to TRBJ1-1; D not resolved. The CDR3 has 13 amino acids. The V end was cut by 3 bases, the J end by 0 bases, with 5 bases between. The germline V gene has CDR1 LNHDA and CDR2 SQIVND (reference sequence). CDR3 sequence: CASSILLNTEAFF. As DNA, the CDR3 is TGTGCCAGTAGTATTTTGCTGAACACTGAAGCTTTCTTT.